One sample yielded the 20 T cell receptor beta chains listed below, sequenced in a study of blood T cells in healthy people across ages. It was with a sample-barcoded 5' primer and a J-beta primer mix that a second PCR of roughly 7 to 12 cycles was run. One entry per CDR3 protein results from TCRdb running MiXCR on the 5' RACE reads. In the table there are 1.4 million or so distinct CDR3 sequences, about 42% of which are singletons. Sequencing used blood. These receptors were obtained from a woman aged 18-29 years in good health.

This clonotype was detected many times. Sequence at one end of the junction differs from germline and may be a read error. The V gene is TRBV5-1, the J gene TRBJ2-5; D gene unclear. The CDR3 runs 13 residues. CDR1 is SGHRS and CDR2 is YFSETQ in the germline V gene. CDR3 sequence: CASSLVPQETQYF. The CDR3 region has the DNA TGTGCCAGCAGTTTAGTCCCCCAAGAGACCCAGTACTTC.

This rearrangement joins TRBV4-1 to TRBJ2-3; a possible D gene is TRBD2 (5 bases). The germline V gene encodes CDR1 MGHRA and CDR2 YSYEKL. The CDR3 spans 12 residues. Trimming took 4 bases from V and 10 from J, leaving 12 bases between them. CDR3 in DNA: TGCGCCAGCAGCCGCGGCGGGCCCCCGCAGTATTTT. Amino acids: CASSRGGPPQYF.

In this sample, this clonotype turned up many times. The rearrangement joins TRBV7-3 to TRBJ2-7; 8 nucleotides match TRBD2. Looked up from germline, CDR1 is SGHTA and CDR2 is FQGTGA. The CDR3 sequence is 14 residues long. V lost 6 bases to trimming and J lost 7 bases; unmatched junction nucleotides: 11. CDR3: CASSKAGAHNEQYF. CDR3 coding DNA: TGTGCCAGCAGTAAAGCGGGGGCTCACAATGAGCAGTACTTC.

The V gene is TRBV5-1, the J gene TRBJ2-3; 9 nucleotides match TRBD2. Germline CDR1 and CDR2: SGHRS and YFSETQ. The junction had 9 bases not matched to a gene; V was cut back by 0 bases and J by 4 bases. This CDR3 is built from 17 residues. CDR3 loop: CASSLAVVAGVSDTQYF. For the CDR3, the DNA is TGCGCCAGCAGCTTGGCCGTAGTAGCGGGAGTGTCAGATACGCAGTATTTT.

CDR3 amino acids: CSAKDRWGSNQPQHF. Here the CDR3 DNA reads TGCAGTGCTAAAGACAGGTGGGGGAGCAATCAGCCCCAGCATTTT. The chain recombines TRBV20-1 with TRBJ1-5, with D possibly being TRBD1 (6 bases). The CDR3 covers 15 residues. Germline V lookup: CDR1 DFQATT, CDR2 SNEGSKA (reference sequence). V lost 4 bases, J lost 1 base, and 14 bases lay in between.

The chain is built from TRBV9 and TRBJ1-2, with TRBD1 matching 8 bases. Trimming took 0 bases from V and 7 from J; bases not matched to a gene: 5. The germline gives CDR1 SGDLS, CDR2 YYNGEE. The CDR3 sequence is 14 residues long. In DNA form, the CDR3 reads TGTGCCAGCAGCGTAGGACAGGGGTCCTTTGGCTACACCTTC. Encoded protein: CASSVGQGSFGYTF.

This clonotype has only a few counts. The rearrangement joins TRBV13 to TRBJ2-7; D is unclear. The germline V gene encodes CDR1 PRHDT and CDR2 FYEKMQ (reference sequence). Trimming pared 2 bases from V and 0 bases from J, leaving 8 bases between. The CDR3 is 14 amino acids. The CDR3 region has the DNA TGTGCCAGCAGCTTATATGGGTTCTCCTACGAGCAGTACTTC. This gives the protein CASSLYGFSYEQYF. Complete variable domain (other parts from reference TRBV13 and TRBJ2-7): AAGVIQSPRHLIKEKRETATLKCYPIPRHDTVYWYQQGPGQDPQFLISFYEKMQSDKGSIPDRFSAQQFSDYHSELNMSSLELGDSALYFCASSLYGFSYEQYFGPGTRLTVT.

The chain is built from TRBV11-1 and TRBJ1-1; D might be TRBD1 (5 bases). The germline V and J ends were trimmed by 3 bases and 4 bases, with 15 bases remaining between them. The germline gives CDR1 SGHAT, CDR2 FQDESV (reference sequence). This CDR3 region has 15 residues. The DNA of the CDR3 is TGTGCCAGCAGCTTCCTCAGGGCGGGGACCACTGAAGCTTTCTTT. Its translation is CASSFLRAGTTEAFF.

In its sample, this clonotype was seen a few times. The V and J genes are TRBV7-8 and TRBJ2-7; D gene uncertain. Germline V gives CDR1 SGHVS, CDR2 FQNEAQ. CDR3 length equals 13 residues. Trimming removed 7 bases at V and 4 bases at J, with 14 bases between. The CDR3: CASKAFGRYEQYF. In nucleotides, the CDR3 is TGTGCCAGCAAGGCTTTTGGCAGATACGAGCAGTACTTC.

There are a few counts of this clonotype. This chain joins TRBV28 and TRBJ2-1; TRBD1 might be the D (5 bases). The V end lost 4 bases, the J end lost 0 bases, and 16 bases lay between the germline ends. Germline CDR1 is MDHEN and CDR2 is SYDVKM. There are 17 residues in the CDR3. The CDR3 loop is CASSSPRTGSSYNEQFF. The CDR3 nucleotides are TGTGCCAGCAGTTCCCCTCGTACAGGAAGCTCCTACAATGAGCAGTTCTTC.

The CDR3 region has the DNA TGCGCCAGCAGCTTGGCAGGGTTAAAAGCTGGGGCCAACGTCCTGACTTTC. Translated: CASSLAGLKAGANVLTF. V usage is TRBV5-1 and J usage is TRBJ2-6; D may be TRBD1 (5 bases). The CDR3 has 17 amino acids. Looked up from germline, CDR1 is SGHRS and CDR2 is YFSETQ. V was shortened by 0 bases and J by 2 bases, with 12 bases between the two germline ends.

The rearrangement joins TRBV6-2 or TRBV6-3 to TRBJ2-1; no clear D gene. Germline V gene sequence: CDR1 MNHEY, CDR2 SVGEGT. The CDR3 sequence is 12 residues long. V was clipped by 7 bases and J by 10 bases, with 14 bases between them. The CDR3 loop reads CASIQWRTEQFF. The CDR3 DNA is TGTGCCAGCATTCAGTGGAGAACCGAGCAGTTCTTC.

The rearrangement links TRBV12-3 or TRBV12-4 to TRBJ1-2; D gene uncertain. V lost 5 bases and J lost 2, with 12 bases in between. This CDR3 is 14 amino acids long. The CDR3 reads CASSLPAVNYGYTF. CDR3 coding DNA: TGTGCCAGCAGTCTCCCGGCAGTCAACTATGGCTACACCTTC.

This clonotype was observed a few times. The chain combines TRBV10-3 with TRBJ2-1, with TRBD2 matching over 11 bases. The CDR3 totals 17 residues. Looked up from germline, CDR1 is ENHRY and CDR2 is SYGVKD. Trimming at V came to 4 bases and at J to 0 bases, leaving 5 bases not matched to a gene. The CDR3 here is CAISGGLAAFSYNEQFF. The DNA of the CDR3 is TGTGCCATCAGTGGGGGACTAGCGGCTTTCTCCTACAATGAGCAGTTCTTC.

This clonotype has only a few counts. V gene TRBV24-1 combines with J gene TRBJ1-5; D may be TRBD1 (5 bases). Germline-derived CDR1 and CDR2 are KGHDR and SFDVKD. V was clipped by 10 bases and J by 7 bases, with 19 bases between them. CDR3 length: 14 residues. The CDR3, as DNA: TGTGCCACACAGCTTGGGGGTCACGAGCAGCCCCAGCATTTT. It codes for CATQLGGHEQPQHF.

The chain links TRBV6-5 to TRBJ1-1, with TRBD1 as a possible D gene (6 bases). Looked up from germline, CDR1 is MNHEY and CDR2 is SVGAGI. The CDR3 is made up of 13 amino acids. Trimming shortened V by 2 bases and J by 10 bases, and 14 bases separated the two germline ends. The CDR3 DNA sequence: TGTGCCAGCAGTTACGCGCAGGGGCCCGGAGCTTTCTTT. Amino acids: CASSYAQGPGAFF.

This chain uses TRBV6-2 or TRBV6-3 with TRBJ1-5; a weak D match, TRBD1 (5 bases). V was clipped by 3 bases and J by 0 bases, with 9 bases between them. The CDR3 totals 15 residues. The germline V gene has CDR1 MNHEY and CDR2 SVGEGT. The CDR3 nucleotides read TGTGCCAGCAGTTATCTGGGGGGTAGCAATCAGCCCCAGCATTTT. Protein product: CASSYLGGSNQPQHF.

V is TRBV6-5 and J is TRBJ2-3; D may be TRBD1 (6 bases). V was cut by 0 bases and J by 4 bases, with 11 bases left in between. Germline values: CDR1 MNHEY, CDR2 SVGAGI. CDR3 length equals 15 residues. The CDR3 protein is CASSYSSSGADTQYF. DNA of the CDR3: TGTGCCAGCAGTTACTCCTCCTCAGGGGCAGATACGCAGTATTTT.

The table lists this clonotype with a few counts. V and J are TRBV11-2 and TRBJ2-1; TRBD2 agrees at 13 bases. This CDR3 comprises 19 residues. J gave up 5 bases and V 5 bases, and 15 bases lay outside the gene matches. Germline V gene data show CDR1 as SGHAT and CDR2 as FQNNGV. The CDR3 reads CASSPRLAGGPYRNNEQFF. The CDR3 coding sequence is TGTGCCAGCAGCCCCCGACTAGCGGGGGGACCCTACCGAAACAATGAGCAGTTCTTC.

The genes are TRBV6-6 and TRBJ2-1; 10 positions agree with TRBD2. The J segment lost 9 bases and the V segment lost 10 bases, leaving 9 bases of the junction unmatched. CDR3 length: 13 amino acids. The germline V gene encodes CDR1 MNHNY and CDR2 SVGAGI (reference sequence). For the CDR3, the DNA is TGTGCCACAGGGGCTAGCGGGAGCATTGAGCAGTTCTTC. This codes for CATGASGSIEQFF.